Each of the 27 T cell receptor beta chains below was sequenced from the same sample in a study of OX40 agonist ivuxolimab in advanced cancers. The method was immunoSEQ multiplex PCR; TCRdb's version includes in-frame clones alone and lacks a portion of them. The profile shows 60,000 or so clones, roughly 86% of them singletons. The material was CD4+ or CD8+ T cells sorted from blood, obtained in a trial of the OX40 agonist ivuxolimab. The receptors here all came from an adult with an advanced solid tumor such as melanoma, head and neck, liver or kidney cancer.

This rearrangement joins TRBV6-5 to TRBJ2-1, with 8 nucleotides matching TRBD2. Germline CDR1 MNHEY, CDR2 SVGAGI. The CDR3 loop spans 15 amino acids. V lost 6 bases and J lost 7; bases outside the gene matches: 11. The CDR3 region has the DNA TGTGCCAGCAGACATACTACGGGGGGGCAAAATGAGCAGTTCTTC. The encoded protein is CASRHTTGGQNEQFF.

This clone has ten or more counts. This chain links TRBV19 with TRBJ2-7; either TRBD1 or TRBD2 may fit D (6 bases each). This CDR3 has 14 amino acids. V was clipped by 4 bases and J by 0 bases, with 10 bases between them. Germline CDR1 reads LNHDA; CDR2 reads SQIVND (reference sequence). CDR3 coding DNA: TGTGCCAGTAGTAAGGGGGGCAGCTCCTACGAGCAGTACTTC. This encodes CASSKGGSSYEQYF.

The V gene is TRBV2, the J gene TRBJ2-7, with D hard to call. Trimming stripped 2 bases from V and 4 bases from J, with 9 bases between. The CDR3 has 13 residues. The germline CDR1 and CDR2 sequences are SNHLY and FYNNEI. The CDR3 DNA sequence: TGTGCCAGCAGTGAAAGTAGTAGGTACGAGCAGTACTTC. Translation gives CASSESSRYEQYF.

V and J are TRBV5-4 and TRBJ2-5; D gene unclear. The CDR3 sequence is 15 residues long. Germline lookup yields CDR1 SGHNT and CDR2 YYREEE (reference sequence). V lost 0 bases to trimming and J lost 1 base, with 10 bases between them. CDR3: CASSLVSSRQETQYF. Written as DNA, the CDR3 is TGTGCCAGCAGCTTGGTGTCTTCCCGCCAAGAGACCCAGTACTTC.

The gene calls are TRBV5-5 and TRBJ2-5; perhaps TRBD2 as D (5 bases). The J call is uncertain, as TRBJ2-7 better fits the DNA end. The CDR3 contains 16 residues. Germline V gives CDR1 SGHKS, CDR2 YYEKEE (reference sequence). In DNA, the CDR3 is TGTGCCAGCAGCTTGGGTGGTACGGACTTATCCTACGAGCAGTACTTC. This encodes CASSLGGTDLSYEQYF.

The genes are TRBV9 and TRBJ1-1; 9 bases map to TRBD1. The CDR3 spans 15 residues. Germline trimming cut 3 bases from V and 5 bases from J; bases unmatched to any gene: 8. Per the germline V gene, CDR1 is SGDLS and CDR2 is YYNGEE. DNA for the CDR3: TGTGCCAGCAGCGGGGGACAGGGTTGGGAGACTGAAGCTTTCTTT. Translating gives CASSGGQGWETEAFF.

The gene calls are TRBV9 and TRBJ2-5, with D unresolved. The length of the CDR3 is 15 residues. V dropped 1 base and J dropped 5 bases, with 15 bases sitting between them. Germline V gene sequence: CDR1 SGDLS, CDR2 YYNGEE. The CDR3 sequence: CASSVRAVPSETQYF. The CDR3 region has the DNA TGTGCCAGCAGCGTAAGGGCGGTACCAAGTGAGACCCAGTACTTC.

This clone appeared a single time. V and J are TRBV7-2 and TRBJ2-4, with unresolved D. This CDR3 comprises 12 residues. Per germline, CDR1 SGHTA and CDR2 FQGNSA. V dropped 0 bases and J dropped 7 bases, with 4 bases sitting between them. The CDR3 reads CASSLAGNIQYF. The CDR3 coding sequence is TGTGCCAGCAGCTTAGCCGGGAACATTCAGTACTTC.

The chain has TRBV5-6 and TRBJ1-2; the match to TRBD1 covers 9 bases. This CDR3 spans 15 amino acids. The V segment lost 4 bases and the J segment 8 bases; nucleotides outside the gene matches: 12. From germline, CDR1 is SGHDT and CDR2 YYEEEE. CDR3 in DNA: TGTGCCAGCAGCCGTGCCTCCCGGGACAGGGCCGGCTACACCTTC. Its protein product is CASSRASRDRAGYTF.

The sample holds one count of this clone. The chain has TRBV20-1 and TRBJ2-3, with 7 nucleotides matching TRBD1. The CDR3 covers 11 residues. The V gene's germline CDR1 is DFQATT and CDR2 SNEGSKA (reference sequence). Unmatched junction bases numbered 6, after V lost 6 bases and J lost 9 bases. The CDR3 bases are TGCAGTGCAACGGGACAGAGAACGCAGTATTTT. Protein sequence: CSATGQRTQYF.

The rearrangement joins TRBV5-4 to TRBJ2-6; D uncertain. Per germline, CDR1 SGHNT and CDR2 YYREEE (reference sequence). This CDR3 has 16 residues. The V and J ends lost 2 bases and 1 base respectively, with 10 bases between them. CDR3 region: CASSLAVVSGANVLTF. CDR3 nucleotide sequence: TGTGCCAGCAGCTTAGCTGTGGTTTCTGGGGCCAACGTCCTGACTTTC.

V and J are TRBV18 and TRBJ2-2; no clear D gene. The CDR3 loop spans 14 amino acids. The germline CDR1 and CDR2 sequences are KGHSH and LQKENI. Trimming pared 2 bases from V and 3 bases from J, leaving 7 bases between. CDR3 sequence (DNA): TGTGCCAGCTCACCAAGCTCTTACACCGGGGAGCTGTTTTTT. Translated: CASSPSSYTGELFF.

The table lists this clone with a few counts. CDR3 sequence reads: CASSRGDRKIDEQFF. The CDR3 nucleotides are TGTGCCAGCAGCCGAGGGGACAGGAAAATTGATGAGCAGTTCTTC. V usage is TRBV9 and J usage is TRBJ2-1; 8 bases are a match to TRBD1. Trimming cost V 4 bases and J 8 bases; bases outside gene matches: 11. This CDR3 has 15 residues. Germline CDR1 reads SGDLS; CDR2 reads YYNGEE.

This sequence joins TRBV6-1 and TRBJ1-1, with a possible D match to TRBD1 (5 bases). This CDR3 spans 15 amino acids. Trimming stripped 7 bases from V and 2 bases from J, with 17 bases between. Germline V gene lookup returns CDR1 MNHNS and CDR2 SASEGT. CDR3 sequence (DNA): TGTGCCAGCATGCAGGGCCTCAACTTTAACACTGAAGCTTTCTTT. Its protein product is CASMQGLNFNTEAFF.

V is TRBV4-2 and J is TRBJ2-1, with 7 bases that match TRBD1. V lost 0 bases, J lost 9 bases, and 8 bases stayed unmatched. CDR1 LGHNA and CDR2 YNFKEQ come from the germline V gene. The CDR3 loop spans 15 amino acids. The CDR3 DNA reads TGTGCCAGCAGCCAAGATTACCAGGGGGTAGGTGAGCAGTTCTTC. Amino acid sequence: CASSQDYQGVGEQFF.

CDR3: CSVEEQVTSGNTIYF. Written as DNA, the CDR3 is TGCAGCGTTGAGGAACAGGTGACCTCTGGAAACACCATATATTTT. The chain carries TRBV29-1 and TRBJ1-3, with a tentative D call TRBD1 (5 bases). V shed 3 bases and J shed 0 bases, with 12 bases lying between them. Germline values: CDR1 SQVTM, CDR2 ANQGSEA. CDR3 length equals 15 residues.

This chain connects TRBV6-5 to TRBJ2-5; D is uncertain. The CDR3 has 11 residues. Germline V gene lookup returns CDR1 MNHEY and CDR2 SVGAGI. V was shortened by 6 bases and J by 3 bases, with 5 bases between the two germline ends. The CDR3 DNA is TGTGCCAGCAGGCCAGAAGAGACCCAGTACTTC. It specifies CASRPEETQYF.

The chain joins TRBV6-5 to TRBJ1-2; TRBD1 might be the D (5 bases). V lost 7 bases, J lost 10 bases, and 13 bases lay in between. This CDR3 spans 11 amino acids. From germline, CDR1 is MNHEY and CDR2 SVGAGI. The CDR3 coding sequence is TGTGCCAGCACCCCTGGACAAGACTACACCTTC. Amino acids: CASTPGQDYTF.

Written as DNA, the CDR3 is TGTGCCAGCAGTCTTCTTAAGGACGAGCAGTACTTC. Its protein is CASSLLKDEQYF. V is TRBV28 and J is TRBJ2-7; no reliable D call. Trimming left V 5 bases short and J 5 bases short, with 10 bases between. CDR3 length: 12 residues. Per the germline V gene, CDR1 is MDHEN and CDR2 is SYDVKM.

The sample holds one count of this clone. The genes are TRBV6-6 and TRBJ2-5; D is perhaps TRBD1 or TRBD2 (5 bases each). CDR1 and CDR2 from the germline V gene are MNHNY and SVGAGI (reference sequence). The CDR3 runs to 13 residues. V was pared by 5 bases and J by 9 bases, with 16 bases between. This CDR3 is CASSRDPQWSQYF. CDR3 DNA sequence: TGTGCCAGCAGTCGGGACCCTCAATGGTCCCAGTACTTC.

The V gene is TRBV2, the J gene TRBJ2-1; 15 bases align to TRBD2. CDR3 length: 18 amino acids. Germline trimming cut 5 bases from V and 0 bases from J; bases unmatched to any gene: 5. Germline-derived CDR1 and CDR2 are SNHLY and FYNNEI. The CDR3 is CASSTGLAGGSSYNEQFF. CDR3 in DNA: TGTGCCAGCAGTACGGGACTAGCGGGGGGCAGCTCCTACAATGAGCAGTTCTTC.

The J gene is TRBJ1-1, the V gene TRBV5-8; D is ambiguous. V was shortened by 5 bases and J by 0 bases, with 17 bases between the two germline ends. Germline CDR1 SGHTS, CDR2 YDEGEE. The CDR3 is 16 amino acids. CDR3 coding DNA: TGTGCCAGCAGTCTCCTGAGCTCCACCATGAACACTGAAGCTTTCTTT. Amino acid sequence: CASSLLSSTMNTEAFF. The whole variable domain, remainder taken from reference TRBV5-8 and TRBJ1-1, is EAGVTQSPTHLIKTRGQQATLRCSPISGHTSVYWYQQALGLGLQFLLWYDEGEERNRGNFPPRFSGRQFPNYSSELNVNALELEDSALYLCASSLLSSTMNTEAFFGQGTRLTVV.

The rearrangement uses TRBV21-1 and TRBJ1-1; the table's D call, TRBD1, has no DNA check behind it. TRBV21-1 corresponds to a pseudogene. This CDR3 is 16 amino acids long. The DNA for the CDR3 is TGTGCCAGCAGCTGGCTAAAGGGACAGGGGGAAACTGAAGCTTTCTTT. This translates into CASSWLKGQGETEAFF.

This clone was observed once. The chain links TRBV15 to TRBJ1-3; D call uncertain. The CDR3 covers 16 residues. Germline V gene data show CDR1 as LNHNV and CDR2 as YYDKDF (reference sequence). The germline V and J ends were trimmed by 0 bases and 3 bases, with 12 bases remaining between them. The DNA for the CDR3 is TGTGCCACCAGCAGAGATAGCATCAGGAATGGAAACACCATATATTTT. This codes for CATSRDSIRNGNTIYF.

J is TRBJ2-7 and V is TRBV11-2; the match to TRBD2 covers 13 bases. J gave up 0 bases and V 4 bases, and 6 bases lay outside the gene matches. The CDR3 length is 17 residues. CDR1 is SGHAT, CDR2 FQNNGV, per germline. As DNA, the CDR3 is TGTGCCAGCAGCTATACTAGCGGGAGGGGGAGCTCCTACGAGCAGTACTTC. Protein product: CASSYTSGRGSSYEQYF.

The rearrangement links TRBV11-2 to TRBJ2-7; 7 bases agree with TRBD1. With V trimmed by 3 bases and J by 6 bases, 8 bases remained unmatched. The CDR3 contains 14 residues. CDR1 and CDR2 from the germline V gene are SGHAT and FQNNGV. The CDR3 here is CASSFNRGRGEQYF. The CDR3, as DNA: TGTGCCAGCAGCTTCAACAGGGGACGGGGCGAGCAGTACTTC.

This chain uses TRBV4-1 with TRBJ2-3, with TRBD2 as a possible D gene (5 bases). Deletions cut 3 bases from V and 3 bases from J, with 19 bases between. Germline assignment: CDR1 MGHRA and CDR2 YSYEKL. The CDR3 length is 17 residues. In DNA form, the CDR3 reads TGCGCCAGCAGCCACTCAACTCTGGAGGATGGAACAGATACGCAGTATTTT. Its protein is CASSHSTLEDGTDTQYF.